Below, one T cell receptor beta chain is given with its context. Its antigen is still unknown. Base qualities are missing; no much larger clone stands one base away. The library was obtained by the immunoSEQ multiplex PCR assay. The multiplex PCR relied on a mix of 60 forward primers for TCR Vbeta segments and 13 reverse primers for TCR Jbeta segments. A multiplex PCR assay on genomic DNA amplified the CDR3 region of rearranged TCR beta genes. The Illumina HiSeq System was used to sequence the amplified TCR beta libraries as 87-base-pair reads. From the authors' description of their analysis: A later analysis counted about 82 million unique TCR beta chains across the 550 to 800 repertoires, and roughly 10 million of these chains were shared by at least two donors. A nearest-neighbor algorithm error-corrected the raw reads and collapsed the reads into unique sequences, merging closely related sequences to remove PCR and sequencing errors. V, D and J gene segments were assigned by aligning CDR3 sequences to IMGT reference sequences. Each retained sequence needed at least a six-nucleotide match to both a V gene segment and a J gene segment. Rearrangements were classified as productive when the CDR3 lacked stop codons and remained in frame with V and J, and all other rearrangements were classified as non-productive. Following IMGT convention, CDR3 was defined as the stretch from the second conserved V-encoded cysteine up to the conserved J-encoded phenylalanine. The earlier analysis of around 640 of the donors excluded sequences that lacked an unambiguous match to a single V gene segment. In an earlier analysis of some 590 of the donors, V segments were called functional above 56.7% productive rearrangements and were called segregating when the between-donor standard deviation exceeded 5%. A statistical classification framework was developed to diagnose cytomegalovirus status using the catalog of TCR beta chain sequences. In a later analysis, TCR nucleotide sequences were compared against IMGT/GENE-DB human TR gene sequences so that V and J genes could be assigned. Using the TCRdist pipeline, a later analysis assigned CDR3 sequences along with most-parsimonious VDJ recombination scenarios. In a later analysis, every TCR beta chain was defined by the combination of its CDR3 amino acid sequence and its V-gene family, and reads without a unique V-gene family were dropped. To address suspected cross-contamination and a sequencing artifact, a later analysis removed approximately 600 highly shared, low-generation-probability nucleotide sequences. In a later analysis, a clonal expansion index was calculated for each public chain from normalized within-repertoire ranks of inferred template counts. In a later analysis, generation probabilities were computed using a VDJ recombination model fitted to out-of-frame rearrangements, and the results were checked against IGoR. A later analysis scored TCR-TCR, TCR-HLA and TCR-CMV co-occurrence with hypergeometric tests, applying a repertoire-size bias correction to TCR pairs. False discovery rates were estimated in a later analysis by permuting HLA or CMV assignments 20 times. In a later analysis, co-occurring TCRs were grouped with DBSCAN, and TCRdist sequence similarity was added when clustering was performed within HLA-allele-positive subsets. For co-occurrence clustering, repertoires with fewer than 30,000 or more than 120,000 public chains were excluded, along with several repertoires with anomalous nucleotide sharing. TCRdb's version of the immuneACCESS table is confined to in-frame rearrangements and falls short of the full clone set. An unresolved V gene accounts for under half of the shortfall where checked; the remainder is of unknown origin. V and J calls plus clone size are reproduced from that table; the DNA served to infer D and trimming. Counted in this sample were some 70,000 clones; around 72% of them appeared once. The ten largest clones represent 14% of the sample.

This entry is derived from a study of cytomegalovirus exposure and HLA in healthy donors (dated by TCRdb to about 2017). For context, the study as a whole: An earlier analysis of approximately 550 of the donors reported approximately 290 Gb of sequence data and roughly 110 million unique TCR beta sequences from some 180 million T cells. An early release covering roughly 600 HLA-typed donors comprised approximately 290 gigabases of sequencing data and around 80 million unique TCR sequences. The genetic ancestry cluster associated with self-reported Caucasian donors included about 84% of the approximately 430 genotyped donors. The aim of the study was to test whether cataloging public T cell receptors could identify signatures of past pathogen exposure. The T cell repertoires of some 670 subjects were profiled by immunosequencing and related to cytomegalovirus serostatus. In addition to the first cohort of 650 to 800 subjects, a separate validation cohort of over 90 different subjects was used. To predict cytomegalovirus infection status, the study combined high-throughput TCR immunosequencing, statistical association of individual TCRs with disease status, and machine learning. In a later analysis, previously published TCR beta repertoires from 550 to 750 donors were re-analyzed and high-resolution HLA genotyping was added so that TCR occurrence patterns could be studied. Rather than using new phenotypic data, the later analysis identified candidate immune exposures from TCR beta sequences and from how often those sequences occurred across donors. To decide whether each TCR beta V gene segment behaved as functional or pseudogenic, an earlier analysis of approximately 620 of the donors relied on high-throughput TCR beta sequencing. Donor age, sex, ethnicity and CMV serostatus were collected together with the repertoire data. A later genetic analysis took genome-wide SNP genotypes for 398 of the 666 donors and used that subset as a discovery cohort. Every discovery cohort repertoire had been produced on one sequencing platform. Class I and class II HLA loci were covered by the typing at four-digit resolution. Typing coverage differed by locus: A, B, C, DRB1 and DQB1 were typed in about 620-630 donors, DQA1 in roughly 510, DPA1 in nearly 610, and DPB1 in 450 to 490. Roughly five DR-DQ haplotypes were handled as single units for association and clustering, since linkage in the cohort was strong. Among some 410 genotyped donors of the cohort, an average of approximately 240,000 unique TCR beta nucleotide sequences were sequenced per donor, 15% to 20% of them non-productive.

The germline V gene gives CDR1 as SGHDT and CDR2 as YYEEEE. Ends trimmed: V by 3 bases, J by 3 bases; bases unmatched to a gene: 7. From its cysteine to its phenylalanine, the CDR3 spans 16 amino acids. Solely the CDR3 DNA is kept, with 48 bases framed from the first base. Results the study describes overall, beyond this receptor: Roughly uniform sequencing depth across donors was assumed in presence/absence analyses, although this assumption may not hold. In vitro tests confirmed that a few of the cytomegalovirus-associated TCR beta chains recognize cytomegalovirus antigens. Because counts were too low, some 17 rarely observed V segments, including chromosome 9 orphons, were excluded from the earlier analysis of roughly 580 of the donors. In both the original and validation cohorts, the classifier was reported to diagnose cytomegalovirus status with high specificity and sensitivity. In a later analysis, most CMV-associated TCR beta chains were found to appear HLA-restricted, with HLA associations seemingly driven largely by CMV exposure. In a later analysis, HLA-associated TCR beta chains showed more clonal expansion and lower generation probabilities than non-associated chains that were equally common. According to a later analysis, TCR association rates differed among HLA loci, with DRB1 alleles showing the most associated TCRs and HLA-C alleles showing the fewest. Linkage disequilibrium might explain the correlated functional status among segregating V segments, but an unknown experimental factor could not be ruled out. Some IMGT-functional V segments, including TRBV6-2 and TRBV6-3, could not be told apart with the 87-base-pair reads, so those segments were excluded. A cluster of highly shared sequence variants was judged likely to be a technical artifact of the sequencing pipeline. The only immune exposure information available for the cohort was CMV serostatus. It was suggested by the authors that the approach could potentially be generalized to other disease states and immunological phenotypes. The study gave a list of some 150 TCR beta chains associated with cytomegalovirus. Most TCR sequences were observed very rarely across donors, whereas some public TCRs were present in many individuals. V-gene and J-gene trimming of TCR beta chains was associated with a missense DCLRE1C variant in a later genetic analysis, and the association was replicated in an independent cohort. According to a later analysis, parvovirus B19, influenza, CMV and Epstein-Barr virus appeared linked to several top co-occurrence clusters. A further reported finding was that TCR beta sequences accurately predicted the HLA-A and HLA-B alleles for most subjects in the first cohort. Specific HLA alleles were associated with 15,000 to 20,000 TCR beta sequences at a false discovery rate of 0.05 in a later analysis. In a later genetic analysis, fewer N-insertions in productive TCRs were reported among donors in an Asian-associated ancestry cluster than the roughly 710-donor mean. Broadly in line with IMGT annotations, most TCR beta V segments showed up in productive rearrangements about 87% or about 30% of the time in an earlier analysis of several hundred of the donors. Assigning TCR associations to individual alleles was difficult when HLA alleles, especially DR and DQ, strongly co-occurred. Only TCR beta chains were sequenced in this cohort, and the absence of alpha or paired-chain data limited detectable features. HLA typing was unavailable for some donors at each locus, so association tests used only the typed subset.

The cohort was made up of approximately 670 healthy bone marrow donors. Cohort members were all nominally healthy when sampled, although unrecorded immune exposures were likely present. The donor tested CMV seropositive and was one of the 289 seropositive cohort members. A peripheral blood sample was collected from each donor, and TCR beta sequencing was performed on peripheral blood mononuclear cells. The Qiagen DNeasy Blood Extraction Kit was used to extract genomic DNA from the blood cell samples. Input material: PBMCs. This receptor was identified in a male donor in good health and CMV-seropositive. The sequence joins TRBV5-6 to TRBJ2-7, with 12 central nucleotides matching TRBD1. The CDR3 corresponds to CASSYIRDRGLYEQYF. The DNA sequence is given as TGTGCCAGCAGCTACATCCGGGACAGGGGGCTCTACGAGCAGTACTTC.